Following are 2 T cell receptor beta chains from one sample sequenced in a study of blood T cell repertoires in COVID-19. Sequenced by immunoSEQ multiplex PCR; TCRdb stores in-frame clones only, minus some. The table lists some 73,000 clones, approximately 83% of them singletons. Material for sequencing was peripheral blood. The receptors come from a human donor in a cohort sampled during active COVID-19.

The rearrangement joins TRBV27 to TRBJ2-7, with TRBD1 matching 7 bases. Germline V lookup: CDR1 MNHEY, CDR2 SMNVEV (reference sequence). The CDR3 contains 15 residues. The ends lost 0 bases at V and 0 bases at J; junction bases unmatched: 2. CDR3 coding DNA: TGTGCCAGCAGTTTATCGACAGGGAGCTCCTACGAGCAGTACTTC. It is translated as CASSLSTGSSYEQYF.

This CDR3 reads CASSLTGGTTDTQYF. The CDR3 DNA sequence: TGTGCCAGCAGCTTAACAGGGGGTACCACAGATACGCAGTATTTT. The chain recombines TRBV7-3 with TRBJ2-3; a possible D gene is TRBD1 (6 bases). Looked up from germline, CDR1 is SGHTA and CDR2 is FQGTGA. V lost 0 bases and J 2 bases, leaving 9 bases between the germline ends. The CDR3 sequence is 15 residues long.